The rows below give T cell receptor beta chains drawn from one sample of a study of cytomegalovirus exposure and HLA in healthy donors. Libraries were prepared by immunoSEQ multiplex PCR; TCRdb keeps only in-frame clonotypes and omits some of them. The table has roughly 56,000 clones, 91% seen once. The sample consisted of PBMCs. The receptor source for this set is a woman aged 30 to 39 in good health and CMV-seronegative. Both conserved end residues are part of each CDR3. Each record gives: clone size, D gene, V gene, J gene, CDR3 protein, CDR3 DNA. D genes are given only for firm matches. Not every row has a clone size; where given, it reads once, few, many or a size class.

clone_size: .
d_call: TRBD2
v_call: TRBV4-2
j_call: TRBJ2-1
cdr3_aa: CASSFGLAGGAAQFF
cdr3_nt: TGTGCCAGCAGCTTCGGACTAGCGGGAGGGGCGGCGCAGTTCTTC

clone_size: once
d_call: .
v_call: TRBV7-8
j_call: TRBJ2-1
cdr3_aa: CASSFRVGISYNEQFF
cdr3_nt: TGTGCCAGCAGCTTTCGGGTCGGGATCTCCTACAATGAGCAGTTCTTC

clone_size: .
d_call: .
v_call: TRBV6-1
j_call: TRBJ1-5
cdr3_aa: CASIQVNSNQPQHF
cdr3_nt: TGTGCCAGCATTCAGGTTAACTCGAATCAGCCCCAGCATTTT

clone_size: .
d_call: TRBD2
v_call: TRBV7-7
j_call: TRBJ2-5
cdr3_aa: CASSLGGTSGQETQYF
cdr3_nt: TGTGCCAGCAGCTTAGGAGGGACTAGCGGCCAAGAGACCCAGTACTTC

clone_size: .
d_call: .
v_call: TRBV11-2
j_call: TRBJ2-3
cdr3_aa: CASSLGFGSDTQYF
cdr3_nt: TGTGCCAGCAGCTTAGGTTTCGGGTCGGATACGCAGTATTTT

clone_size: once
d_call: .
v_call: TRBV6-1
j_call: TRBJ1-1
cdr3_aa: CASSEIPNEAFF
cdr3_nt: TGTGCCAGCAGTGAAATCCCCAATGAAGCTTTCTTT

clone_size: .
d_call: .
v_call: TRBV19
j_call: TRBJ1-2
cdr3_aa: CASSIDRGFGYTF
cdr3_nt: TGTGCCAGTAGTATAGATCGAGGCTTCGGCTACACCTTC

clone_size: .
d_call: TRBD2
v_call: TRBV7-2
j_call: TRBJ2-3
cdr3_aa: CASSLVDLAGGVADTQYF
cdr3_nt: TGTGCCAGCAGCTTAGTAGATCTTGCGGGAGGTGTGGCAGATACGCAGTATTTT

clone_size: .
d_call: TRBD1
v_call: TRBV7-3
j_call: TRBJ2-2
cdr3_aa: CASSLMGTAKAGELFF
cdr3_nt: TGTGCCAGCAGCTTAATGGGGACAGCCAAGGCCGGGGAGCTGTTTTTT

clone_size: once
d_call: .
v_call: TRBV5-5
j_call: TRBJ1-1
cdr3_aa: CASSSTTGSRGAFF
cdr3_nt: TGTGCCAGCAGCTCCACAACCGGGTCCCGAGGGGCTTTCTTT

clone_size: once
d_call: TRBD2
v_call: TRBV10-3
j_call: TRBJ2-3
cdr3_aa: CAIRTSGPNTDTQYF
cdr3_nt: TGTGCCATCAGGACTAGCGGGCCGAACACAGATACGCAGTATTTT

clone_size: once
d_call: TRBD1
v_call: TRBV28
j_call: TRBJ2-2
cdr3_aa: CASISGTDGELFF
cdr3_nt: TGTGCCAGCATATCCGGGACAGACGGGGAGCTGTTTTTT

clone_size: few
d_call: TRBD2
v_call: TRBV5-4
j_call: TRBJ2-3
cdr3_aa: CASSLTSGSFADTQYF
cdr3_nt: TGTGCCAGCAGCTTGACTAGCGGGAGTTTTGCGGATACGCAGTATTTT

clone_size: .
d_call: .
v_call: TRBV18
j_call: TRBJ1-2
cdr3_aa: CASSANPDYGYTF
cdr3_nt: TGTGCCAGCTCAGCGAACCCGGACTATGGCTACACCTTC

clone_size: .
d_call: TRBD2
v_call: TRBV10-1
j_call: TRBJ2-7
cdr3_aa: CASSESSGPSYEQYF
cdr3_nt: TGCGCCAGCAGTGAATCTAGCGGGCCCTCCTACGAGCAGTACTTC

clone_size: .
d_call: TRBD1
v_call: TRBV6-5
j_call: TRBJ1-2
cdr3_aa: CASSYSPGDRVFGYTF
cdr3_nt: TGTGCCAGCAGTTACTCTCCCGGGGACAGGGTGTTTGGCTACACCTTC

clone_size: once
d_call: TRBD2
v_call: TRBV30
j_call: TRBJ2-2
cdr3_aa: CAWSWTSGGGFTGELFF
cdr3_nt: TGTGCCTGGAGTTGGACTAGCGGGGGAGGCTTCACCGGGGAGCTGTTTTTT

clone_size: .
d_call: .
v_call: TRBV5-4
j_call: TRBJ2-1
cdr3_aa: CASSFRTGLYNEQFF
cdr3_nt: TGTGCCAGCAGCTTCCGCACCGGACTGTACAATGAGCAGTTCTTC

clone_size: .
d_call: .
v_call: TRBV29-1
j_call: TRBJ2-5
cdr3_aa: CSVDPEETQYF
cdr3_nt: TGCAGCGTTGACCCTGAAGAGACCCAGTACTTC

clone_size: .
d_call: .
v_call: TRBV7-9
j_call: TRBJ1-2
cdr3_aa: CASSATNTPYYGYTF
cdr3_nt: TGTGCCAGCAGCGCAACCAACACACCCTACTATGGCTACACCTTC

clone_size: .
d_call: TRBD2
v_call: TRBV13
j_call: TRBJ2-2
cdr3_aa: CASSLGLALDTGELFF
cdr3_nt: TGTGCCAGCAGCTTGGGACTAGCGTTGGACACCGGGGAGCTGTTTTTT

clone_size: .
d_call: TRBD2
v_call: TRBV11-3
j_call: TRBJ2-2
cdr3_aa: CASSPTLGGTSGDTGELFF
cdr3_nt: TGTGCCAGCAGCCCCACTTTAGGTGGGACTAGCGGGGACACCGGGGAGCTGTTTTTT

clone_size: .
d_call: .
v_call: TRBV7-8
j_call: TRBJ2-7
cdr3_aa: CASSALQGTIHEQYF
cdr3_nt: TGTGCCAGCAGCGCCTTACAGGGCACTATCCACGAGCAGTACTTC

clone_size: .
d_call: .
v_call: TRBV19
j_call: TRBJ1-2
cdr3_aa: CASSMQRHREMYTF
cdr3_nt: TGTGCCAGTAGTATGCAGCGACACCGGGAAATGTACACCTTC

clone_size: .
d_call: TRBD1
v_call: TRBV27
j_call: TRBJ2-7
cdr3_aa: CASSLDRGLVYEQYF
cdr3_nt: TGTGCCAGCAGTTTAGACAGGGGCTTGGTCTACGAGCAGTACTTC

clone_size: .
d_call: .
v_call: TRBV9
j_call: TRBJ2-3
cdr3_aa: CASSVGARAGTDTQYF
cdr3_nt: TGTGCCAGCAGCGTAGGAGCGAGAGCGGGCACAGATACGCAGTATTTT

clone_size: .
d_call: .
v_call: TRBV25-1
j_call: TRBJ2-3
cdr3_aa: CASSEYRGDSTDTQYF
cdr3_nt: TGTGCCAGCAGTGAATACCGCGGGGACAGCACAGATACGCAGTATTTT

clone_size: .
d_call: TRBD1
v_call: TRBV5-1
j_call: TRBJ1-3
cdr3_aa: CASSPTGNSGNTIYF
cdr3_nt: TGCGCCAGCAGCCCGACAGGGAACTCTGGAAACACCATATATTTT

clone_size: .
d_call: TRBD2
v_call: TRBV27
j_call: TRBJ2-2
cdr3_aa: CASSLPSGGNTGELFF
cdr3_nt: TGTGCCAGCAGTCTCCCTAGCGGGGGGAACACCGGGGAGCTGTTTTTT

clone_size: few
d_call: .
v_call: TRBV7-6
j_call: TRBJ2-1
cdr3_aa: CASSLAVGGYNEQFF
cdr3_nt: TGTGCCAGCAGCTTAGCGGTGGGGGGATACAATGAGCAGTTCTTC

clone_size: once
d_call: TRBD2
v_call: TRBV19
j_call: TRBJ2-2
cdr3_aa: CASSIRGRPNTGELFF
cdr3_nt: TGTGCCAGTAGTATTCGCGGGAGGCCCAACACCGGGGAGCTGTTTTTT

clone_size: .
d_call: TRBD2
v_call: TRBV19
j_call: TRBJ2-3
cdr3_aa: CATRGGSGSWRDTQYF
cdr3_nt: TGTGCCACCCGCGGAGGTAGCGGGAGTTGGAGAGATACGCAGTATTTT

clone_size: .
d_call: TRBD2
v_call: TRBV4-2
j_call: TRBJ2-2
cdr3_aa: CASSQEGGSGATGELFF
cdr3_nt: TGTGCCAGCAGCCAAGAAGGGGGTAGCGGGGCCACCGGGGAGCTGTTTTTT

clone_size: .
d_call: .
v_call: TRBV7-2
j_call: TRBJ2-5
cdr3_aa: CASSRGGQPQETQYF
cdr3_nt: TGTGCCAGCAGCCGCGGCGGACAGCCTCAAGAGACCCAGTACTTC

clone_size: .
d_call: .
v_call: TRBV4-3
j_call: TRBJ2-6
cdr3_aa: CASSQVEGGANVLTF
cdr3_nt: TGCGCCAGCAGCCAAGTGGAGGGGGGGGCCAACGTCCTGACTTTC

clone_size: .
d_call: .
v_call: TRBV19
j_call: TRBJ1-1
cdr3_aa: CASSIGSWEAFF
cdr3_nt: TGTGCCAGTAGTATAGGCAGTTGGGAAGCTTTCTTT

clone_size: .
d_call: TRBD1
v_call: TRBV29-1
j_call: TRBJ1-1
cdr3_aa: CSVALQGGNTEAFF
cdr3_nt: TGCAGCGTTGCCCTCCAGGGGGGGAACACTGAAGCTTTCTTT

clone_size: .
d_call: .
v_call: TRBV6-1
j_call: TRBJ1-3
cdr3_aa: CASSEGRRVGNTIYF
cdr3_nt: TGTGCCAGCAGTGAGGGGAGGCGGGTGGGAAACACCATATATTTT

clone_size: .
d_call: TRBD1
v_call: TRBV19
j_call: TRBJ2-7
cdr3_aa: CASSIDGQGTYEQYF
cdr3_nt: TGTGCCAGTAGTATAGACGGACAGGGGACCTACGAGCAGTACTTC

clone_size: .
d_call: TRBD1
v_call: TRBV7-6
j_call: TRBJ2-7
cdr3_aa: CASSFGDRDGEQYF
cdr3_nt: TGTGCCAGCAGCTTCGGAGACAGGGACGGCGAGCAGTACTTC